The sample holds many counts of the clone carrying this T cell receptor beta chain. Its antigen is not identified. Ahead of thyroid surgery, no patient had received treatment of any kind. This record comes from a study of metastatic and nonmetastatic thyroid tumors. The overall study: Repertoires of blood and of tissue (tumor or nodule) from malignant and benign thyroid patients were compared. General study points: Reports indicated that malignant thyroid tumors showed significantly higher TCR beta diversity than benign nodules did, in blood and tumor.

Via MiXCR, TCRdb re-called the PCR reads. The data contain 20,000 to 25,000 clones, more than 15% of them seen just once; the ten biggest clones take up over 9.5%. This CDR3 comprises 13 residues. The germline V gene has CDR1 SQVTM and CDR2 ANQGSEA. The V segment lost 6 bases and the J segment 2 bases; nucleotides outside the gene matches: 5. This sequence originates from a female donor with papillary thyroid cancer or a benign thyroid nodule (not recorded which). Some clones in this sample may be carry-over from other donors' samples. The genes are TRBV29-1 and TRBJ2-5; TRBD2 agrees at 8 bases. The sample consisted of tumor tissue. This chain's CDR3 is CSVQPSGQETQYF. As DNA, the CDR3 is TGCAGCGTACAGCCTAGCGGGCAAGAGACCCAGTACTTC.